The next 27 T cell receptor beta chains were all read from a single sample in a study of tumor-infiltrating lymphocytes in primary liver carcinoma. RNA was extracted from whole blood without cell sorting, alongside germline DNA. TCR beta cDNA came from about 470 ng total RNA, primed with a constant-region primer. Employing slightly modified ARM-PCR, three nested multiplex PCR rounds were run, and these gave rise to the TCR beta libraries. Rounds one and two of PCR, each of around 9 cycles, were primed with TRBV1-TRBV30 forward primers and a C-beta reverse primer. TCRdb fed the multiplex PCR reads into MiXCR, producing one record per CDR3 protein. The sample yields about 320,000 distinct CDR3 sequences, 50% to 75% seen once. Sequences were obtained from peripheral blood. These TCRs come from a woman aged 25 to 39 with primary liver carcinoma and hepatitis B virus infection.

This clonotype has ten or more counts. The chain joins TRBV29-1 to TRBJ2-3, with 15 nucleotides matching TRBD2. V lost 7 bases to trimming and J lost 6 bases; unmatched junction nucleotides: 8. The CDR3 covers 15 residues. Germline CDR1 reads SQVTM; CDR2 reads ANQGSEA. This chain's CDR3 is CSGGRTSGRGDTQYF. The DNA for the CDR3 is TGCAGCGGCGGGCGGACTAGCGGGAGGGGGGATACGCAGTATTTT.

Comment on this clonotype: Possible read error: a much larger clone is one base away. V is TRBV11-2 and J is TRBJ1-2; the D gene is possibly TRBD1 (6 bases). The length of the CDR3 is 15 residues. Germline-derived CDR1 and CDR2 are SGHAT and FQNNGV. The CDR3 reads CAGSLDQRGAGGYTF. CDR3 DNA sequence: TGTGCCGGCAGCTTAGATCAGCGGGGGGCCGGGGGCTACACCTTC.

This clonotype was counted ten times or more. J is TRBJ2-1 and V is TRBV11-3; possible D gene TRBD2, 6 bases. The CDR3 length is 16 residues. Germline CDR1 and CDR2: SGHNT and YENEEA. The V end was cut by 5 bases, the J end by 9 bases, with 23 bases between. The CDR3 region has the DNA TGTGCCAGCAGCCTTAGCGGCCATGCCTGGGTCTCTGAGCAGTTCTTC. It codes for CASSLSGHAWVSEQFF. Together with reference TRBV11-3 and TRBJ2-1, the CDR3 gives the full variable domain: EAGVVQSPRYKIIEKKQPVAFWCNPISGHNTLYWYLQNLGQGPELLIRYENEEAVDDSQLPKDRFSAERLKGVDSTLKIQPAELGDSAVYLCASSLSGHAWVSEQFFGPGTRLTVL.

This clonotype was picked up one time. A read error is possible here, since a much larger clone lies one base away. The genes are TRBV6-5 and TRBJ1-2; TRBD1 agrees at 9 bases. CDR1 is MNHEY and CDR2 is SVGAGI in the germline V gene. This CDR3 is built from 14 residues. The CDR3 spells CASNPWTGDGGYIF. The CDR3 DNA follows: TGTGCCTCAAACCCCTGGACAGGGGACGGCGGCTACATCTTC.

This clonotype turned up a few times. The chain has TRBV14 and TRBJ2-5; weak D call: TRBD1 (5 bases). Trimming took off 6 bases at V and 4 bases at J, with 15 bases between the two ends. This CDR3 contains 14 residues. The germline CDR1 and CDR2 sequences are SGHDN and FVKESK. The DNA of the CDR3 is TGTGCCAGCAGACGTCAGGGAAGCGCAGAGACCCAGTACTTC. Its protein is CASRRQGSAETQYF.

The table lists this clonotype with many counts. V gene TRBV6-1 combines with J gene TRBJ1-5; D remains unclear. The ends were cut back, 6 bases at V and 3 bases at J, with 12 bases in the middle. CDR1 and CDR2 from the germline V gene are MNHNS and SASEGT. The length of the CDR3 is 14 residues. The CDR3 here is CASSGAVSNQPQHF. DNA for the CDR3: TGTGCCAGCAGCGGAGCGGTTTCCAATCAGCCCCAGCATTTT.

Details on this clonotype: A clone one base away is much larger, so this may be a read error. V usage is TRBV12-3 or TRBV12-4 and J usage is TRBJ2-1; TRBD2 might be the D (5 bases). The CDR3 contains 12 residues. CDR3 sequence (DNA): TGTGCCAACAGTTTAAGTCGGGATCAGCAGTTCTTC. Protein sequence: CANSLSRDQQFF.

Regarding this clonotype: One junction end disagrees with the germline gene, perhaps due to a read error. V is TRBV11-2 and J is TRBJ2-7; 7 nucleotides match TRBD1. Germline V gene lookup returns CDR1 SGHAT and CDR2 FQNNGV. The CDR3 totals 15 residues. The CDR3 spells CASRGRQGFEYEQYF. Here the CDR3 DNA reads TGTGCTAGCAGAGGACGACAGGGTTTTGAGTACGAGCAGTACTTC.

Worth noting for this clonotype: The junction does not match germline at one end; this may be a read error. The rearrangement links TRBV6-6 to TRBJ1-5, with D maybe TRBD1 (6 bases). This CDR3 has 14 residues. Germline V gene sequence: CDR1 MNHNY, CDR2 SVGAGI (reference sequence). The chain's CDR3 is CTSSGGLGNQPQHF. The CDR3 DNA reads TGTACCAGCAGTGGGGGGCTGGGCAATCAGCCCCAGCATTTT.

This clonotype was picked up a small number of times. V gene TRBV28 combines with J gene TRBJ2-7; TRBD1 or TRBD2 may be the D gene (5 bases each). The CDR3 consists of 15 residues. Looked up from germline, CDR1 is MDHEN and CDR2 is SYDVKM. With 6 bases removed from V and 4 bases from J, the gap between germline ends came to 19 bases. The CDR3 spells CASRPSGTVYYEQYF. The CDR3, as DNA: TGTGCCAGCAGACCATCCGGGACGGTCTATTACGAGCAGTACTTC.

About this clonotype itself: A much larger clone lies a single base off, so this may be a read error. The chain combines TRBV11-3 with TRBJ2-7, with a tentative D call TRBD2 (6 bases). Germline V gives CDR1 SGHNT, CDR2 YENEEA. The CDR3 has 11 amino acids. CDR3 nucleotides: TGTGTCAGCAGACAGACTAGCGAGCAGTACTTC. It encodes CVSRQTSEQYF.

With respect to this clonotype: With a much larger clone just one base away, this may be a read error. V gene TRBV5-5 combines with J gene TRBJ2-3; D unclear. This CDR3 contains 15 residues. CDR1 is SGHKS and CDR2 is YYEKEE in the germline V gene (reference sequence). The CDR3 DNA sequence: TGTGTCAGCAGGCCTCGGAGCCGATTCACAGATACGCAGTATTTT. Its translation is CVSRPRSRFTDTQYF.

A remark on this clonotype: This may stem from a read error, because a much larger clone lies one nucleotide away. The chain is built from TRBV10-2 and TRBJ2-1, with D unresolved. The CDR3 consists of 12 residues. V was cut by 2 bases and J by 6 bases, with 5 bases left in between. Germline V lookup: CDR1 WSHSY, CDR2 SAAADI. CDR3 DNA: TGCGCCAGCAGTGAGCCCGGCAATGAGCAGTTCTTC. Protein sequence: CASSEPGNEQFF.

The V and J genes are TRBV6-5 and TRBJ1-2, with TRBD1 as a possible D gene (5 bases). The CDR3 is 15 amino acids. V was cut by 6 bases and J by 7 bases, with 21 bases left in between. Germline V CDR1 and CDR2: MNHEY, SVGAGI. The CDR3 nucleotides are TGTGCCAGCAGGATCCAAGACAAGGGGCGTCGTGGCTACACCTTC. Encoded protein: CASRIQDKGRRGYTF.

On this clonotype: Since a much larger clone is just one base distant, this may be a read error. The chain carries TRBV12-3 or TRBV12-4 and TRBJ2-7, with 8 bases matching TRBD1. CDR3 size: 15 residues. In DNA, the CDR3 is TGTGCCTGCAGGAAGACAGGGGAAAAATCCTACGAGCAGTACTTC. Amino acids: CACRKTGEKSYEQYF.

In the case of this clonotype: An end of the junction differs from the germline gene, which may be a read error. This chain connects TRBV6-5 to TRBJ2-3; the D is unclear. The CDR3 is made up of 13 amino acids. CDR1 is MNHEY and CDR2 is SVGAGI in the germline V gene. The CDR3 loop reads CTSSLQYTDTQYF. CDR3 nucleotides: TGTACCAGCAGTCTCCAGTACACAGATACGCAGTATTTT.

The chain is built from TRBV7-9 and TRBJ2-5, with unresolved D. This CDR3 is 12 amino acids long. Germline V CDR1 and CDR2: SEHNR, FQNEAQ (reference sequence). The V end was cut by 8 bases, the J end by 5 bases, with 12 bases between. CDR3 nucleotide sequence: TGTGCCAGCGGCGAATTTGGGGAGACCCAGTACTTC. It encodes CASGEFGETQYF.

The rearrangement links TRBV5-8 to TRBJ2-2; perhaps D is TRBD1 or TRBD2 (5 bases each). Germline CDR1 and CDR2: SGHTS and YDEGEE. This CDR3 comprises 17 residues. V dropped 4 bases and J dropped 5 bases, with 21 bases sitting between them. As DNA, the CDR3 is TGTGCCAGCAGCGCTAGGCCGGGACGGTTTAAGACCGGGGAGCTGTTTTTT. Its translation: CASSARPGRFKTGELFF.

This clonotype came up a few times. The CDR3 is CASGDRQGVTNTGELFF. DNA for the CDR3: TGTGCCAGCGGCGATAGACAGGGAGTGACGAACACCGGGGAGCTGTTTTTT. J is TRBJ2-2 and V is TRBV6-5; 7 nucleotides align to TRBD1. CDR1 and CDR2 (germline): MNHEY, SVGAGI. V shed 8 bases, J shed 0 bases, and the junction held 12 bases outside the gene matches. There are 17 residues in the CDR3.

The chain has TRBV12-3 or TRBV12-4 and TRBJ2-2; D is perhaps TRBD2 (6 bases). Trimming took 7 bases from V and 4 from J, leaving 19 bases between them. The length of the CDR3 is 16 residues. The CDR3 spells CASKTGPSVSTGELFF. For the CDR3, the DNA is TGTGCCAGCAAGACCGGTCCTAGCGTGAGCACCGGGGAGCTGTTTTTT.

On this clonotype itself: The junction does not match germline at one end; this may be a read error. V and J are TRBV5-5 and TRBJ2-3, with D possibly matching TRBD2 (6 bases). The CDR3 totals 15 residues. Germline assignment: CDR1 SGHKS and CDR2 YYEKEE (reference sequence). CDR3 nucleotide sequence: TGTGCCAGCAGCATGGGAGGTCTCGCCACAGGTACGCAGTATTTT. Encoded protein: CASSMGGLATGTQYF.

The table lists this clonotype with many counts. V and J are TRBV29-1 and TRBJ2-5; 8 positions agree with TRBD1. Germline V gene lookup returns CDR1 SQVTM and CDR2 ANQGSEA. The CDR3 runs 13 residues. The junction had 10 bases not matched to a gene; V was cut back by 8 bases and J by 5 bases. CDR3: CSSLQGVGETQYF. CDR3 DNA: TGCAGCTCCCTACAGGGGGTCGGGGAGACCCAGTACTTC.

V gene TRBV28 combines with J gene TRBJ2-1; D is unclear. The CDR3 covers 14 residues. Germline V gives CDR1 MDHEN, CDR2 SYDVKM. The V end was cut by 6 bases, the J end by 4 bases, with 13 bases between. CDR3 residues: CASRDRVKYNEQFF. CDR3 sequence (DNA): TGTGCCAGCAGAGACCGGGTCAAGTACAATGAGCAGTTCTTC.

Note on this clonotype: This could be a read error, since a much larger clone is one nucleotide away. This sequence joins TRBV4-2 and TRBJ1-1; D is unresolved. Germline-derived CDR1 and CDR2 are LGHNA and YNFKEQ. The CDR3 covers 12 residues. The DNA for the CDR3 is TGTGCCAGCAGCCAAGGGGTTTCCGAAGCTCTCTTT. This encodes CASSQGVSEALF.

This clonotype was picked up one time. Relative to the germline gene, one junction end is altered; a read error may explain this. This chain connects TRBV18 to TRBJ1-4; D not certain. Germline V gene data show CDR1 as KGHSH and CDR2 as LQKENI. The CDR3 extends over 16 amino acids. CDR3 coding DNA: TGTGCCAGCTCACCCCACGCCGGTGCGACTAACGAAAAACTGTTTTTT. This codes for CASSPHAGATNEKLFF. Full variable domain (rest looked up from reference TRBV18 and TRBJ1-4): NAGVMQNPRHLVRRRGQEARLRCSPMKGHSHVYWYRQLPEEGLKFMVYLQKENIIDESGMPKERFSAEFPKEGPSILRIQQVVRGDSAAYFCASSPHAGATNEKLFFGSGTQLSVL.

Details on this clonotype: This may stem from a read error, because a much larger clone lies one nucleotide away. This chain links TRBV29-1 with TRBJ1-2; tentative D call: TRBD1 (5 bases). V shed 3 bases and J shed 7 bases, with 30 bases lying between them. CDR1 is SQVTM, CDR2 ANQGSEA, per germline. CDR3 length equals 18 residues. The CDR3 DNA sequence: TGCAGCGTTGATTGGAACCAACGGGGACGAGGGGTACCTCTTGGCTACACCTTC. Translating it yields CSVDWNQRGRGVPLGYTF.

Turning to this clonotype: The junction shows a germline mismatch at one end, possibly a read error. This chain connects TRBV11-2 to TRBJ1-1; D unclear. This CDR3 comprises 12 residues. CDR1 is SGHAT and CDR2 is FQNNGV in the germline V gene. The CDR3 nucleotides are TGTGCCTGCAGCCAGCGCAGCACTGAAGCTTTTTTT. Translated: CACSQRSTEAFF.